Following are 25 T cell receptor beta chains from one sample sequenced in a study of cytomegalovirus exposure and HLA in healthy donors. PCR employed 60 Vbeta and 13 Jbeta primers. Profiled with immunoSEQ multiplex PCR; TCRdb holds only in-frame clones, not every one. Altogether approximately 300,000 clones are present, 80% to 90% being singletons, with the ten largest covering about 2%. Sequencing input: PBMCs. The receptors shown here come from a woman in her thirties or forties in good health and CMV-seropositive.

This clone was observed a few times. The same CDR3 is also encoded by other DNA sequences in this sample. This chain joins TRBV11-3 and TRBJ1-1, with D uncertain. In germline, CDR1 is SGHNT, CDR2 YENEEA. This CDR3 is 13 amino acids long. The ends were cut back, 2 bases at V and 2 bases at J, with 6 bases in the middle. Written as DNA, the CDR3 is TGTGCCAGCAGCTTACAGGAAAACACTGAAGCTTTCTTT. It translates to CASSLQENTEAFF.

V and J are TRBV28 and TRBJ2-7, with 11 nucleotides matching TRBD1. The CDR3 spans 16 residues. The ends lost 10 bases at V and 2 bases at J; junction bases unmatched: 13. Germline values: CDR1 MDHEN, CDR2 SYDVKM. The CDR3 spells CATLKNPGQGAYEQYF. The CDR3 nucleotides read TGTGCCACCCTAAAAAATCCGGGACAGGGGGCCTACGAGCAGTACTTC.

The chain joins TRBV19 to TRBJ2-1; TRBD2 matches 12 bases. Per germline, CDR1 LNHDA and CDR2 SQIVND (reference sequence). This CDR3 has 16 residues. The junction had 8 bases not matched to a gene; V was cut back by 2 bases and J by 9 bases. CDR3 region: CASSIPPSGRATEQFF. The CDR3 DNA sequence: TGTGCCAGTAGTATACCTCCTAGCGGGAGGGCCACTGAGCAGTTCTTC.

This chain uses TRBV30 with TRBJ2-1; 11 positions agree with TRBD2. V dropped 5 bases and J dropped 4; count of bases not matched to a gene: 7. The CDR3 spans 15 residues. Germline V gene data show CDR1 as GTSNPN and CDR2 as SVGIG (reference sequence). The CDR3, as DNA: TGTGCCTGGGGCTTAGCGGGAGGGTCGTACAATGAGCAGTTCTTC. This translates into CAWGLAGGSYNEQFF.

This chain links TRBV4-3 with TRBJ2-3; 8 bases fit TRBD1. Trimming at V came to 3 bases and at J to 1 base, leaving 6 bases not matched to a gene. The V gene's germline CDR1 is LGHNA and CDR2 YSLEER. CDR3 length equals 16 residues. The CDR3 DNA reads TGCGCCAGCAGCCAGGCAGGGGGCGCGGGCACAGATACGCAGTATTTT. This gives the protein CASSQAGGAGTDTQYF.

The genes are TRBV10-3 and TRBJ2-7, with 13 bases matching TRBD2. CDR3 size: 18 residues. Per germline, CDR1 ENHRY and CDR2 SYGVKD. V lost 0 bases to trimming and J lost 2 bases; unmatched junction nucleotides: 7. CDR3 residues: CAISESGRGTSGTYEQYF. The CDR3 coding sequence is TGTGCCATCAGTGAGTCCGGACGCGGGACTAGCGGGACCTACGAGCAGTACTTC.

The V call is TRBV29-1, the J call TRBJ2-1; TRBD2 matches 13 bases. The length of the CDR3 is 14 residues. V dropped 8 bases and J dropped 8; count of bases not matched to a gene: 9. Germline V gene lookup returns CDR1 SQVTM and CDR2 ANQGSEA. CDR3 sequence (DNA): TGCAGCTCTTCGACTAGCGGGAGGAACGATGAGCAGTTCTTC. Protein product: CSSSTSGRNDEQFF.

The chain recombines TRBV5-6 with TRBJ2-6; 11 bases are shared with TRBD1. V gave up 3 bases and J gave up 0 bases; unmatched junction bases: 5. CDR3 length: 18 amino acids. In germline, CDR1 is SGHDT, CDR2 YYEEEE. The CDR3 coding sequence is TGTGCCAGCAGCTCCGGACAGGGGGCCTTCTCTGGGGCCAACGTCCTGACTTTC. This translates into CASSSGQGAFSGANVLTF.

The CDR3 loop reads CASSARTGDTQYF. The CDR3 DNA sequence: TGTGCCAGCAGCGCGAGGACAGGGGATACGCAGTATTTT. The chain recombines TRBV6-4 with TRBJ2-3; TRBD1 agrees at 8 bases. The CDR3 has 13 amino acids. Per the germline V gene, CDR1 is MRHNA and CDR2 is SNTAGT. The V gene end was trimmed by 6 bases and the J gene end by 6 bases; junction bases not matched to a gene: 5.

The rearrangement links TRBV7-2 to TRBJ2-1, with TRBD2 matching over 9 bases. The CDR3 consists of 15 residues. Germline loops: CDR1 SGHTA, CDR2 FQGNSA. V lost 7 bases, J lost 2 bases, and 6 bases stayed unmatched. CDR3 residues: CASTPSGDPYNEQFF. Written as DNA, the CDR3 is TGTGCCAGCACCCCTAGCGGGGATCCCTACAATGAGCAGTTCTTC. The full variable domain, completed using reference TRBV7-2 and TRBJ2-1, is GAGVSQSPSNKVTEKGKDVELRCDPISGHTALYWYRQSLGQGLEFLIYFQGNSAPDKSGLPSDRFSAERTGGSVSTLTIQRTQQEDSAVYLCASTPSGDPYNEQFFGPGTRLTVL.

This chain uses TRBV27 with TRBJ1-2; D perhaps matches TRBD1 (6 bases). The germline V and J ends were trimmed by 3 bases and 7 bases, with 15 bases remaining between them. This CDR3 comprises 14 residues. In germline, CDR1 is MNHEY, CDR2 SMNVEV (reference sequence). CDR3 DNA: TGTGCCAGCAGTTTTCACAGGGCCCTTGGTGGCTACACCTTC. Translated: CASSFHRALGGYTF.

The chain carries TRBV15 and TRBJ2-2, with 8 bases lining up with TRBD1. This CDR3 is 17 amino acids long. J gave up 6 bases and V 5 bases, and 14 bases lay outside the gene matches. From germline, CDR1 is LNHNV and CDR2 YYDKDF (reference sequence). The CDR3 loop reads CATSGPPGGRSPGELFF. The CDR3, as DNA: TGTGCCACCAGCGGCCCCCCAGGGGGCCGGAGTCCCGGGGAGCTGTTTTTT.

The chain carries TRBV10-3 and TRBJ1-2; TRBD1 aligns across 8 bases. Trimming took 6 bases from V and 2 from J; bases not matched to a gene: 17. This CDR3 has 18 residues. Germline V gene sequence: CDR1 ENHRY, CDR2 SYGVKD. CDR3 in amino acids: CAISTSGTGSKANYGYTF. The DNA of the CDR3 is TGTGCCATCAGCACTTCCGGGACAGGCTCGAAAGCCAACTATGGCTACACCTTC.

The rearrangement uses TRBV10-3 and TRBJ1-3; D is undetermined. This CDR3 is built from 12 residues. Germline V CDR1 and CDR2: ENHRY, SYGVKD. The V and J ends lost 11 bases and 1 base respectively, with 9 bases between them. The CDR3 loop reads CAFAGSGNTIYF. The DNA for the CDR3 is TGTGCCTTCGCGGGGTCTGGAAACACCATATATTTT.

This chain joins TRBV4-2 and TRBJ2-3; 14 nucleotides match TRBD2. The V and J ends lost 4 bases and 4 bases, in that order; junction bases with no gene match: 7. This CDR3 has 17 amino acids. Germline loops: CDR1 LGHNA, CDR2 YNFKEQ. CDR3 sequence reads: CASSLGTSGSNADTQYF. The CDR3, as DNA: TGTGCCAGCAGCCTTGGGACTAGCGGGAGTAACGCAGATACGCAGTATTTT.

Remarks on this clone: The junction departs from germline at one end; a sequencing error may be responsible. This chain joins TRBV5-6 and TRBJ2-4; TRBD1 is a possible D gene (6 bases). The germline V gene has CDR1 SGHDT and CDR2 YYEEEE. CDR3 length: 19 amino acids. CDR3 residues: CASSLARQANDLAKNSQYF. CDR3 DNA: TGTGCCAGCAGCTTGGCCAGACAGGCCAACGATCTAGCCAAAAACAGTCAGTACTTC.

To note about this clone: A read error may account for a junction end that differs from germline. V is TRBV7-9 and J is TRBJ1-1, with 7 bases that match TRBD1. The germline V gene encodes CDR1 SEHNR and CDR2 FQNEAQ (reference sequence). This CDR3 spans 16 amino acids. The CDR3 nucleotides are TGTTCCAGCAGCTCCCACAGGGGCAAAGTTGACGTTGAAGCTTTCTTT. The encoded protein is CSSSSHRGKVDVEAFF.

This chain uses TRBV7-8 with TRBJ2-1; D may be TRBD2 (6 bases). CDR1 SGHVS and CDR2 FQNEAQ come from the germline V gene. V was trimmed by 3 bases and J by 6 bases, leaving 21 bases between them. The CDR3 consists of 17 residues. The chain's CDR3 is CASSLLTGTPPANEQFF. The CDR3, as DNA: TGTGCCAGCAGCTTGCTTACGGGGACTCCTCCCGCCAATGAGCAGTTCTTC. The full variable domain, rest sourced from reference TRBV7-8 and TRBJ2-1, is GAGVSQSPRYKVAKRGQDVALRCDPISGHVSLFWYQQALGQGPEFLTYFQNEAQLDKSGLPSDRFFAERPEGSVSTLKIQRTQQEDSAVYLCASSLLTGTPPANEQFFGPGTRLTVL.

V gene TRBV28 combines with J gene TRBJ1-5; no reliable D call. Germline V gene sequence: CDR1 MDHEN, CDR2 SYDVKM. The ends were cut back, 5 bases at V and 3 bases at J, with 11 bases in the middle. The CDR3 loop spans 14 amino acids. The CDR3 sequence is CASSINSNNQPQHF. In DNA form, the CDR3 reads TGTGCCAGCAGTATCAACAGCAACAATCAGCCCCAGCATTTT. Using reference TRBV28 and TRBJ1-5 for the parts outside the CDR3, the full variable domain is DVKVTQSSRYLVKRTGEKVFLECVQDMDHENMFWYRQDPGLGLRLIYFSYDVKMKEKGDIPEGYSVSREKKERFSLILESASTNQTSMYLCASSINSNNQPQHFGDGTRLSIL.

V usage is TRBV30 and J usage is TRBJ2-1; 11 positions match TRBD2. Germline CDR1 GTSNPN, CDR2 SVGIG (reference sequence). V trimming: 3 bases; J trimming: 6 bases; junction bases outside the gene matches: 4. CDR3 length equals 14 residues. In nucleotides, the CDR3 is TGTGCCTGGAGCTTACTAGCGGGAGCCAATGAGCAGTTCTTC. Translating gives CAWSLLAGANEQFF. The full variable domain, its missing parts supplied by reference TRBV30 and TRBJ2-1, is SQTIHQWPATLVQPVGSPLSLECTVEGTSNPNLYWYRQAAGRGLQLLFYSVGIGQISSEVPQNLSASRPQDRQFILSSKKLLLSDSGFYLCAWSLLAGANEQFFGPGTRLTVL.

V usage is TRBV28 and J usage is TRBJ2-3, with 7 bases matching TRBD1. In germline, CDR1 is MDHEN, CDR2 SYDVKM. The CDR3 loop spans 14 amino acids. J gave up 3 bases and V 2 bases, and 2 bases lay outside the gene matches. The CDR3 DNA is TGTGCCAGCAGTTTAAAGGACAGGACAGATACGCAGTATTTT. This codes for CASSLKDRTDTQYF.

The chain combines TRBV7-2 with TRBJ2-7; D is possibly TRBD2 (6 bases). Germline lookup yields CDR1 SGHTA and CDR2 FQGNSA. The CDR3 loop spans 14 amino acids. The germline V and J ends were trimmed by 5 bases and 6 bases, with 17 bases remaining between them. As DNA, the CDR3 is TGTGCCAGCAGCCCTCTCCGGAGGGCCAGCGAGCAGTACTTC. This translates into CASSPLRRASEQYF. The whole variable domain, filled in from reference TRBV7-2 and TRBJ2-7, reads GAGVSQSPSNKVTEKGKDVELRCDPISGHTALYWYRQSLGQGLEFLIYFQGNSAPDKSGLPSDRFSAERTGGSVSTLTIQRTQQEDSAVYLCASSPLRRASEQYFGPGTRLTVT.

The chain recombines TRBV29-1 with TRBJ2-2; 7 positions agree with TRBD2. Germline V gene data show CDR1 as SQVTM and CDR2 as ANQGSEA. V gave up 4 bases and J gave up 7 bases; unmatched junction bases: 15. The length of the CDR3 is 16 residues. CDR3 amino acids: CSVAVLGEGPSGELFF. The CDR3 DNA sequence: TGCAGCGTTGCTGTTTTGGGGGAGGGCCCTAGCGGGGAGCTGTTTTTT.

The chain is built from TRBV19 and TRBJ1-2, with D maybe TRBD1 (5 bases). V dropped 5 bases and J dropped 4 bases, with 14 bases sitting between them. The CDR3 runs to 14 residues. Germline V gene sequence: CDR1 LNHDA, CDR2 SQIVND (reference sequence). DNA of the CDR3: TGTGCCAGTAGTTCTATTCAGGGTTTCTATGGCTACACCTTC. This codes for CASSSIQGFYGYTF.

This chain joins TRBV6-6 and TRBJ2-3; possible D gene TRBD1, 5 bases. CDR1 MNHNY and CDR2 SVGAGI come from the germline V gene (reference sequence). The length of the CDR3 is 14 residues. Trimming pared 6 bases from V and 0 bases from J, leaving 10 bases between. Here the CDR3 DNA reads TGTGCCAGCAGCCAGACAGAGAGCACAGATACGCAGTATTTT. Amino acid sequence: CASSQTESTDTQYF.